The 23 T cell receptor beta chains listed next were all sequenced from one sample in a study of graft-versus-host responses after intestinal transplantation. TCRdb's table, derived via immunoSEQ multiplex PCR, lists solely in-frame clones and lacks some. The data show approximately 85,000 clones, less than 95% seen once. The antigens for these receptors are not known. Material: unstimulated CD8+ T cells sorted from spleen or lymph node cells, obtained before transplant. These receptor sequences come from a human donor who was the organ donor for an intestinal transplant.

V is TRBV7-6 and J is TRBJ2-7; TRBD2 agrees at 13 bases. CDR3 length: 16 residues. V was clipped by 4 bases and J by 7 bases; unmatched bases: 10. The germline V gene has CDR1 SGHVS and CDR2 FNYEAQ. This CDR3 reads CASSSTGTSGMEEQYF. CDR3 DNA sequence: TGTGCCAGCAGCTCCACCGGGACTAGCGGGATGGAAGAGCAGTACTTC. Full variable domain (remainder filled in from reference TRBV7-6 and TRBJ2-7): GAGVSQSPRYKVTKRGQDVALRCDPISGHVSLYWYRQALGQGPEFLTYFNYEAQQDKSGLPNDRFSAERPEGSISTLTIQRTEQRDSAMYRCASSSTGTSGMEEQYFGPGTRLTVT.

V and J are TRBV5-4 and TRBJ2-5; 7 nucleotides align to TRBD1. The CDR3 has 16 amino acids. Germline values: CDR1 SGHNT, CDR2 YYREEE (reference sequence). V lost 2 bases and J lost 5; bases outside the gene matches: 12. CDR3 loop: CASSFKQGMGLETQYF. As DNA, the CDR3 is TGTGCCAGCAGCTTTAAACAGGGGATGGGGTTGGAGACCCAGTACTTC.

The chain links TRBV6-5 to TRBJ2-5; D gene unclear. With the DNA end fitting TRBJ2-7 better, the J assignment may be wrong. The CDR3 covers 12 residues. From germline, CDR1 is MNHEY and CDR2 SVGAGI. The chain's CDR3 is CASSLVIYEQYF. The CDR3 DNA reads TGTGCCAGCAGCCTCGTAATCTACGAGCAGTACTTC.

The rearrangement joins TRBV30 to TRBJ1-5; tentatively, D is TRBD1 (6 bases). V lost 5 bases to trimming and J lost 3 bases, with 17 bases between them. The CDR3 spans 15 residues. Germline loops: CDR1 GTSNPN, CDR2 SVGIG (reference sequence). This CDR3 is CAWGTKQGLNQPQHF. As DNA, the CDR3 is TGTGCCTGGGGCACCAAGCAGGGGCTCAATCAGCCCCAGCATTTT.

This clone occurred a few times. The chain has TRBV4-1 and TRBJ2-2; no clear D. The CDR3 runs to 11 residues. Trimming removed 1 base from V and 6 bases from J, with 0 bases in between. Germline V CDR1 and CDR2: MGHRA, YSYEKL. The chain's CDR3 is CASSQAGELFF. CDR3 coding DNA: TGCGCCAGCAGCCAAGCCGGGGAGCTGTTTTTT.

This clone was detected only a few times. V and J are TRBV27 and TRBJ2-1; the D gene is possibly TRBD2 (6 bases). V was cut by 6 bases and J by 15 bases, with 18 bases left in between. The CDR3 extends over 12 amino acids. Germline CDR1 and CDR2: MNHEY and SMNVEV (reference sequence). CDR3 protein: CASRGLDESAFF. The CDR3 DNA reads as TGTGCCAGCAGGGGACTCGACGAATCGGCGTTCTTC.

V usage is TRBV11-2 and J usage is TRBJ2-1, with D uncertain. This CDR3 has 16 amino acids. V was clipped by 3 bases and J by 6 bases, with 18 bases between them. The germline CDR1 and CDR2 sequences are SGHAT and FQNNGV. The CDR3 loop reads CASSFGRYTASNEQFF. CDR3 in DNA: TGTGCCAGCAGCTTCGGCCGATATACGGCGTCCAATGAGCAGTTCTTC.

The gene calls are TRBV30 and TRBJ2-7, with D possibly matching TRBD2 (6 bases). The V and J ends lost 4 bases and 6 bases respectively, with 13 bases between them. The CDR3 length is 12 residues. Germline V gene lookup returns CDR1 GTSNPN and CDR2 SVGIG (reference sequence). CDR3 DNA: TGTGCCTGGATTCTGAGGAGGGCCGAGCAGTACTTC. Translated, it gives CAWILRRAEQYF.

This chain connects TRBV21-1 to TRBJ1-4. TRBV21-1 is deemed a pseudogene. This CDR3 has 14 amino acids. CDR3: CASRTPLRNEKLFF. CDR3 in DNA: TGTGCCAGCAGGACTCCCCTACGCAATGAAAAACTGTTTTTT.

The chain combines TRBV7-6 with TRBJ2-7; perhaps D is TRBD1 or TRBD2 (6 bases each). CDR1 and CDR2 (germline): SGHVS, FNYEAQ. The V gene lost 7 bases and the J gene lost 6 bases, with 16 bases spanning the gap. The CDR3 has 13 residues. CDR3 sequence reads: CASTPSRGLEQYF. Written as DNA, the CDR3 is TGTGCCAGCACTCCCTCTCGGGGGCTCGAGCAGTACTTC.

This clone was seen once. The chain carries TRBV19 and TRBJ1-5, with 12 bases identical to TRBD1. CDR3 size: 15 residues. Per the germline V gene, CDR1 is LNHDA and CDR2 is SQIVND (reference sequence). After removal of 7 bases from V and 9 bases from J, the junction contained 10 bases not matched to a gene. The CDR3 bases are TGTGCCAGTATTACCGGGACAGGGGGCCGCGGGCCCCAGCATTTT. Amino acids: CASITGTGGRGPQHF.

The CDR3 region has the DNA TGTGCCAGCAGCTTAGTAACTAGGGCCGACGAGCAGTACTTC. Translation gives CASSLVTRADEQYF. The rearrangement uses TRBV7-9 and TRBJ2-7; D perhaps matches TRBD2 (5 bases). Germline CDR1 SEHNR, CDR2 FQNEAQ (reference sequence). This CDR3 contains 14 residues. V was trimmed by 1 base and J by 5 bases, leaving 12 bases between them.

V and J are TRBV2 and TRBJ1-5; D may be TRBD1 (6 bases). V was clipped by 1 base and J by 4 bases, with 8 bases between them. The CDR3 covers 14 residues. Germline V lookup: CDR1 SNHLY, CDR2 FYNNEI. The CDR3 reads CASSEGTENQPQHF. CDR3 coding DNA: TGTGCCAGCAGTGAAGGGACAGAAAATCAGCCCCAGCATTTT. Combining the CDR3 with reference TRBV2 and TRBJ1-5 gives the whole variable domain EPEVTQTPSHQVTQMGQEVILRCVPISNHLYFYWYRQILGQKVEFLVSFYNNEISEKSEIFDDQFSVERPDGSNFTLKIRSTKLEDSAMYFCASSEGTENQPQHFGDGTRLSIL.

The V and J genes are TRBV19 and TRBJ2-7; D perhaps matches TRBD2 (6 bases). Germline V gene sequence: CDR1 LNHDA, CDR2 SQIVND (reference sequence). The CDR3 runs to 15 residues. V was trimmed by 2 bases and J by 4 bases, leaving 15 bases between them. The CDR3 loop reads CASSINRETLYEQYF. Written as DNA, the CDR3 is TGTGCCAGTAGTATAAACCGGGAGACTTTGTACGAGCAGTACTTC.

The V call is TRBV7-9, the J call TRBJ1-1; 8 nucleotides align to TRBD1. Trimming cost V 5 bases and J 1 base; bases outside gene matches: 3. Per germline, CDR1 SEHNR and CDR2 FQNEAQ (reference sequence). This CDR3 has 14 amino acids. As DNA, the CDR3 is TGTGCCAGCAGCCTCCAGGGGGCGAACACTGAAGCTTTCTTT. Residues: CASSLQGANTEAFF.

This chain joins TRBV11-3 and TRBJ2-5; 8 positions agree with TRBD2. The closer fit of TRBJ2-7 to the DNA end suggests the J call may be wrong. CDR1 is SGHNT and CDR2 is YENEEA in the germline V gene. The CDR3 spans 17 residues. The CDR3 DNA sequence: TGTGCCAGCAGCGCACACAGACCGGGACTAGTGTACTACGAGCAGTACTTC. Amino acids: CASSAHRPGLVYYEQYF.

The V call is TRBV6-8, the J call TRBJ2-7; 8 positions match TRBD2. The germline gives CDR1 MNHGY, CDR2 SAAAGT. Trimming took 3 bases from V and 4 from J; bases not matched to a gene: 8. The CDR3 is 15 amino acids. The CDR3 DNA sequence: TGTGCCAGCAGTTATGGGGCGGGAGGAAAGTACGAGCAGTACTTC. Its protein is CASSYGAGGKYEQYF.

V and J are TRBV19 and TRBJ2-2; TRBD1 agrees at 7 bases. After removal of 3 bases from V and 8 bases from J, the junction contained 9 bases not matched to a gene. CDR3 length: 15 residues. The V gene's germline CDR1 is LNHDA and CDR2 SQIVND (reference sequence). The CDR3 sequence is CASSIPGTDIGELFF. DNA for the CDR3: TGTGCCAGTAGTATCCCAGGGACAGACATTGGGGAGCTGTTTTTT.

V and J are TRBV5-1 and TRBJ1-1, with D maybe TRBD1 (5 bases). CDR1 SGHRS and CDR2 YFSETQ come from the germline V gene. The CDR3 extends over 14 amino acids. The germline V and J ends were trimmed by 5 bases and 4 bases, with 15 bases remaining between them. The CDR3 here is CASSWETAPTEAFF. The CDR3 DNA reads TGCGCCAGCAGTTGGGAGACAGCCCCCACTGAAGCTTTCTTT. Full variable domain (outside the CDR3, taken from reference TRBV5-1 and TRBJ1-1): KAGVTQTPRYLIKTRGQQVTLSCSPISGHRSVSWYQQTPGQGLQFLFEYFSETQRNKGNFPGRFSGRQFSNSRSEMNVSTLELGDSALYLCASSWETAPTEAFFGQGTRLTVV.

The CDR3 DNA is TGTGCCAGCAGCTCACAGGGCGGGGGGCACACAGATACGCAGTATTTT. Protein sequence: CASSSQGGGHTDTQYF. V gene TRBV27 combines with J gene TRBJ2-3, with 8 bases lining up with TRBD2. Trimming at V came to 6 bases and at J to 2 bases, leaving 10 bases not matched to a gene. The CDR3 sequence is 16 residues long. Germline-derived CDR1 and CDR2 are MNHEY and SMNVEV (reference sequence).

V and J are TRBV5-6 and TRBJ2-7; TRBD1 might be the D (6 bases). V was cut by 4 bases and J by 5 bases, with 16 bases left in between. Germline V gives CDR1 SGHDT, CDR2 YYEEEE. CDR3 length: 14 amino acids. CDR3 coding DNA: TGTGCCAGCAGCGGGGGCGCGCGGATGGACGAGCAGTACTTC. Protein product: CASSGGARMDEQYF.

The CDR3 DNA is TGTGCCACCAGCAGTACAGGGGGCGCTGAAAAACTGTTTTTT. Protein product: CATSSTGGAEKLFF. The chain is built from TRBV15 and TRBJ1-4; 9 nucleotides agree with TRBD1. The CDR3 totals 14 residues. Germline lookup yields CDR1 LNHNV and CDR2 YYDKDF (reference sequence). V trimming: 3 bases; J trimming: 7 bases; junction bases outside the gene matches: 3.

The chain carries TRBV4-1 and TRBJ2-1; the match to TRBD2 covers 12 bases. In germline, CDR1 is MGHRA, CDR2 YSYEKL. The ends lost 0 bases at V and 4 bases at J; junction bases unmatched: 13. CDR3 length: 20 amino acids. CDR3 region: CASSQEAPSGGGYRYNEQFF. The CDR3 region has the DNA TGCGCCAGCAGCCAAGAGGCACCTAGCGGGGGGGGTTACCGGTACAATGAGCAGTTCTTC.